The 32 T cell receptor beta chains below all came from one sample that was sequenced in a study of blood T cell repertoires in COVID-19. TCRdb keeps only in-frame clones here, not all; method: immunoSEQ multiplex PCR. The repertoire holds 65,000 to 85,000 clones, with 80% to 90% as singletons. Material for sequencing was peripheral blood. Receptors were obtained from a woman younger than 30 with acute or convalescent COVID-19.

The chain employs TRBV7-2 and TRBJ1-2; D perhaps matches TRBD1 (6 bases). V lost 1 base and J lost 6, with 12 bases in between. CDR3 length: 14 residues. Germline V gives CDR1 SGHTA, CDR2 FQGNSA. The CDR3 loop is CASSLGYRAHGYTF. CDR3 nucleotides: TGTGCCAGCAGCTTAGGCTACAGGGCCCATGGCTACACCTTC. The full variable domain, with the rest looked up from reference TRBV7-2 and TRBJ1-2, is GAGVSQSPSNKVTEKGKDVELRCDPISGHTALYWYRQSLGQGLEFLIYFQGNSAPDKSGLPSDRFSAERTGGSVSTLTIQRTQQEDSAVYLCASSLGYRAHGYTFGSGTRLTVV.

V gene TRBV7-2 combines with J gene TRBJ2-3; 13 bases align to TRBD2. With V trimmed by 5 bases and J by 5 bases, 7 bases remained unmatched. Germline loops: CDR1 SGHTA, CDR2 FQGNSA. This CDR3 is built from 16 residues. The DNA of the CDR3 is TGTGCCAGCAGCCCGAGACTAGCGGGAGGCGGAGATACGCAGTATTTT. Amino acids: CASSPRLAGGGDTQYF.

The V and J genes are TRBV19 and TRBJ1-1; TRBD1 aligns across 8 bases. CDR1 is LNHDA and CDR2 is SQIVND in the germline V gene (reference sequence). V shed 3 bases, J shed 4 bases, and the junction held 4 bases outside the gene matches. The CDR3 runs to 14 residues. CDR3 in amino acids: CASSIDRGGTEAFF. CDR3 nucleotide sequence: TGTGCCAGTAGTATCGACAGGGGTGGCACTGAAGCTTTCTTT.

The rearrangement uses TRBV9 and TRBJ1-2; a possible D gene is TRBD1 (5 bases). Trimming removed 3 bases at V and 6 bases at J, with 12 bases between. The CDR3 has 13 amino acids. Germline V gives CDR1 SGDLS, CDR2 YYNGEE. CDR3 loop: CASSARSGNGYTF. The CDR3 nucleotides are TGTGCCAGCAGCGCGAGATCAGGGAATGGCTACACCTTC.

The rearrangement uses TRBV5-1 and TRBJ2-1; TRBD2 agrees at 10 bases. Germline V gene lookup returns CDR1 SGHRS and CDR2 YFSETQ. The ends lost 4 bases at V and 7 bases at J; junction bases unmatched: 11. This CDR3 region has 16 residues. CDR3 region: CASSKTTSGLTNEQFF. CDR3 bases: TGCGCCAGCAGCAAGACGACTAGCGGGTTGACGAATGAGCAGTTCTTC.

V is TRBV2 and J is TRBJ1-5; the match to TRBD1 covers 9 bases. V dropped 6 bases and J dropped 2; count of bases not matched to a gene: 2. The CDR3 covers 14 residues. In germline, CDR1 is SNHLY, CDR2 FYNNEI. The CDR3 region has the DNA TGTGCCAGCAGAGGGGACAGGGGCAATCAGCCCCAGCATTTT. It codes for CASRGDRGNQPQHF. The full variable domain, rest sourced from reference TRBV2 and TRBJ1-5, is EPEVTQTPSHQVTQMGQEVILRCVPISNHLYFYWYRQILGQKVEFLVSFYNNEISEKSEIFDDQFSVERPDGSNFTLKIRSTKLEDSAMYFCASRGDRGNQPQHFGDGTRLSIL.

CDR3 loop: CASSPDRVVDEAFF. DNA of the CDR3: TGTGCCAGCAGTCCTGACAGGGTCGTCGATGAAGCTTTCTTT. V gene TRBV7-9 combines with J gene TRBJ1-1; 7 bases are a match to TRBD1. This CDR3 has 14 amino acids. V lost 6 bases to trimming and J lost 7 bases; unmatched junction nucleotides: 11. Per germline, CDR1 SEHNR and CDR2 FQNEAQ (reference sequence).

The chain links TRBV10-2 to TRBJ2-2; possibly TRBD1 for D (6 bases). The V end was cut by 7 bases, the J end by 3 bases, with 15 bases between. This CDR3 spans 15 amino acids. Germline V gene sequence: CDR1 WSHSY, CDR2 SAAADI. The CDR3 here is CASTGQNRDTGELFF. CDR3 bases: TGCGCCAGCACGGGCCAGAACAGGGACACCGGGGAGCTGTTTTTT.

V and J are TRBV6-4 and TRBJ2-1; D remains unclear. This CDR3 is 16 amino acids long. The germline gives CDR1 MRHNA, CDR2 SNTAGT. Trimming cost V 4 bases and J 0 bases, with 13 bases left between them. CDR3 residues: CASSATFLSSYNEQFF. Written as DNA, the CDR3 is TGTGCCAGCAGTGCGACTTTTTTGAGCTCCTACAATGAGCAGTTCTTC.

The chain employs TRBV5-5 and TRBJ2-7, with 12 bases aligning to TRBD2. The junction had 9 bases not matched to a gene; V was cut back by 4 bases and J by 7 bases. This CDR3 spans 15 amino acids. CDR1 and CDR2 (germline): SGHKS, YYEKEE (reference sequence). Written as DNA, the CDR3 is TGTGCCAGCAGCGGAGGACTAGCGGGATTGTGGGAGCAGTACTTC. Translation: CASSGGLAGLWEQYF.

Only one count was recorded for this clone. The chain uses TRBV7-9 and TRBJ2-1; D not certain. The CDR3 spans 13 residues. V shed 5 bases and J shed 3 bases, with 8 bases lying between them. CDR1 SEHNR and CDR2 FQNEAQ come from the germline V gene (reference sequence). In nucleotides, the CDR3 is TGTGCCAGCAGCAGAGAGGTCTACAATGAGCAGTTCTTC. The encoded protein is CASSREVYNEQFF.

This sequence joins TRBV7-9 and TRBJ1-2, with D uncertain. This CDR3 is built from 11 residues. Germline V gene data show CDR1 as SEHNR and CDR2 as FQNEAQ (reference sequence). Trimming took 8 bases from V and 5 from J, leaving 9 bases between them. CDR3 DNA sequence: TGTGCCAGCCTACCCGAATATGGCTACACCTTC. This codes for CASLPEYGYTF.

This clone showed up just a few times. V usage is TRBV4-1 and J usage is TRBJ1-2; 8 nucleotides line up with TRBD1. This CDR3 is built from 14 residues. Unmatched junction bases numbered 8, after V lost 4 bases and J lost 7 bases. Germline CDR1 MGHRA, CDR2 YSYEKL. The CDR3 sequence is CASSRTTGVAGYTF. CDR3 sequence (DNA): TGCGCCAGCAGCCGGACGACAGGGGTTGCTGGCTACACCTTC.

This sequence joins TRBV30 and TRBJ2-2; 16 bases agree with TRBD2. The CDR3 consists of 18 residues. V lost 7 bases to trimming and J lost 6 bases; unmatched junction nucleotides: 14. In germline, CDR1 is GTSNPN, CDR2 SVGIG (reference sequence). Here the CDR3 DNA reads TGTGCCTTCGCGGCGGGACTAGCGGGGGGGCGATTTTCCGGGGAGCTGTTTTTT. It yields the protein CAFAAGLAGGRFSGELFF.

The rearrangement uses TRBV4-2 and TRBJ1-3; D is unclear. V gave up 0 bases and J gave up 0 bases, with 9 bases separating them. The CDR3 has 16 amino acids. Germline V gene data show CDR1 as LGHNA and CDR2 as YNFKEQ. The CDR3 nucleotides read TGTGCCAGCAGCCAAGATGAGAATACCTCTGGAAACACCATATATTTT. This translates into CASSQDENTSGNTIYF.

With respect to this clone: The sample contains more than one DNA sequence encoding this CDR3. This rearrangement joins TRBV18 to TRBJ1-1, with D unclear. Per the germline V gene, CDR1 is KGHSH and CDR2 is LQKENI. V lost 6 bases to trimming and J lost 5 bases, with 16 bases between them. The CDR3 consists of 14 residues. CDR3 amino acids: CASSPYGSGTEAFF. The CDR3 bases are TGTGCCAGCTCGCCTTATGGGTCGGGAACTGAAGCTTTCTTT.

The chain joins TRBV20-1 to TRBJ2-7, with a weak D call TRBD1 (5 bases). This CDR3 comprises 11 residues. The germline V gene has CDR1 DFQATT and CDR2 SNEGSKA (reference sequence). V shed 7 bases and J shed 2 bases, with 9 bases lying between them. CDR3 residues: CSVSTAYEQYF. For the CDR3, the DNA is TGCAGTGTCTCGACAGCCTACGAGCAGTACTTC.

The V and J genes are TRBV14 and TRBJ1-1, with no clear D. Germline V gene lookup returns CDR1 SGHDN and CDR2 FVKESK. The V end lost 0 bases, the J end lost 0 bases, and 5 bases lay between the germline ends. The CDR3 totals 14 residues. The CDR3 region is CASSQDGVNTEAFF. As DNA, the CDR3 is TGTGCCAGCAGCCAAGACGGGGTGAACACTGAAGCTTTCTTT. Variable domain in full (rest from reference TRBV14 and TRBJ1-1): EAGVTQFPSHSVIEKGQTVTLRCDPISGHDNLYWYRRVMGKEIKFLLHFVKESKQDESGMPNNRFLAERTGGTYSTLKVQPAELEDSGVYFCASSQDGVNTEAFFGQGTRLTVV.

The count of this clone is one. The chain uses TRBV15 and TRBJ2-3; no reliable D call. This CDR3 comprises 14 residues. Germline V gene sequence: CDR1 LNHNV, CDR2 YYDKDF (reference sequence). The V gene lost 0 bases and the J gene lost 4 bases, with 8 bases spanning the gap. CDR3 coding DNA: TGTGCCACCAGCAGAGATTTTTCTGCAGATACGCAGTATTTT. Translated: CATSRDFSADTQYF.

CDR3 sequence reads: CASSLIDRGSYTF. The CDR3 coding sequence is TGTGCCAGCAGTTTAATTGACAGAGGAAGCTACACCTTC. V usage is TRBV12-3 or TRBV12-4 and J usage is TRBJ1-2, with D possibly matching TRBD1 (5 bases). This CDR3 has 13 residues. Trimming removed 2 bases from V and 9 bases from J, with 13 bases in between.

CDR3 nucleotide sequence: TGCGCCAGCAGCCAAGATGGGGGACTAGCGGGATACACCGGGGAGCTGTTTTTT. It translates to CASSQDGGLAGYTGELFF. This chain connects TRBV4-3 to TRBJ2-2; 13 nucleotides match TRBD2. This CDR3 comprises 18 residues. V lost 0 bases and J lost 3; bases outside the gene matches: 4. From germline, CDR1 is LGHNA and CDR2 YSLEER.

The gene calls are TRBV4-1 and TRBJ2-7, with D perhaps matching TRBD2 (5 bases). CDR1 is MGHRA, CDR2 YSYEKL, per germline. Trimming stripped 0 bases from V and 5 bases from J, with 11 bases between. There are 14 residues in the CDR3. DNA of the CDR3: TGCGCCAGCAGCCAAGATCGGGATAGCAACGAGCAGTACTTC. Its protein is CASSQDRDSNEQYF.

CDR3 DNA: TGTGCCAGCAGCTTAGCGGGGACAGTAACTGGCTACACCTTC. This sequence encodes CASSLAGTVTGYTF. This chain joins TRBV7-2 and TRBJ1-2; 7 bases are shared with TRBD1. With 0 bases clipped from V and 7 bases from J, the junction kept 5 bases outside the gene matches. The CDR3 runs 14 residues. Germline V gene lookup returns CDR1 SGHTA and CDR2 FQGNSA.

This rearrangement joins TRBV13 to TRBJ1-2; TRBD1 matches 9 bases. CDR3 length: 16 residues. CDR1 and CDR2 from the germline V gene are PRHDT and FYEKMQ (reference sequence). With 5 bases clipped from V and 0 bases from J, the junction kept 7 bases outside the gene matches. The DNA for the CDR3 is TGTGCCAGCAGCCTACGGGACAGGGCATCTAACTATGGCTACACCTTC. This sequence encodes CASSLRDRASNYGYTF.

The CDR3 region is CASRNRTSGRGIYNEQFF. DNA for the CDR3: TGTGCCAGCAGAAACCGGACTAGCGGGAGGGGTATATACAATGAGCAGTTCTTC. The genes are TRBV5-4 and TRBJ2-1, with TRBD2 matching 15 bases. Germline lookup yields CDR1 SGHNT and CDR2 YYREEE (reference sequence). This CDR3 is 18 amino acids long. Trimming at V came to 5 bases and at J to 4 bases, leaving 10 bases not matched to a gene. Filled out from reference TRBV5-4 and TRBJ2-1, the complete variable domain reads ETGVTQSPTHLIKTRGQQVTLRCSSQSGHNTVSWYQQALGQGPQFIFQYYREEENGRGNFPPRFSGLQFPNYSSELNVNALELDDSALYLCASRNRTSGRGIYNEQFFGPGTRLTVL.

V is TRBV18 and J is TRBJ1-2; D not resolved. Germline V gene data show CDR1 as KGHSH and CDR2 as LQKENI. The CDR3 totals 15 residues. V was pared by 5 bases and J by 0 bases, with 13 bases between. The CDR3 reads CASSETKLPNYGYTF. As DNA, the CDR3 is TGTGCCAGCTCAGAAACAAAATTGCCTAACTATGGCTACACCTTC.

J is TRBJ1-1 and V is TRBV12-3 or TRBV12-4; no definite D call. The CDR3 is made up of 11 amino acids. Trimming removed 4 bases from V and 2 bases from J, with 2 bases in between. CDR3 region: CASSSNTEAFF. DNA of the CDR3: TGTGCCAGCAGTTCAAACACTGAAGCTTTCTTT.

The chain links TRBV27 to TRBJ2-1; 8 bases line up with TRBD2. With 8 bases clipped from V and 5 bases from J, the junction kept 2 bases outside the gene matches. The CDR3 is made up of 12 amino acids. Germline CDR1 reads MNHEY; CDR2 reads SMNVEV (reference sequence). The CDR3 is CASLGGDNEQFF. The CDR3 nucleotides are TGTGCCAGCCTCGGGGGGGACAATGAGCAGTTCTTC.

The V and J genes are TRBV18 and TRBJ2-1, with 8 bases that match TRBD1. Germline V gene data show CDR1 as KGHSH and CDR2 as LQKENI. V dropped 0 bases and J dropped 2; count of bases not matched to a gene: 3. There are 16 residues in the CDR3. CDR3 region: CASSPPGTGPYNEQFF. CDR3 in DNA: TGTGCCAGCTCACCACCCGGGACAGGCCCCTACAATGAGCAGTTCTTC. Supplemented by reference TRBV18 and TRBJ2-1, the full variable domain reads NAGVMQNPRHLVRRRGQEARLRCSPMKGHSHVYWYRQLPEEGLKFMVYLQKENIIDESGMPKERFSAEFPKEGPSILRIQQVVRGDSAAYFCASSPPGTGPYNEQFFGPGTRLTVL.

The chain joins TRBV19 to TRBJ2-3; D is possibly TRBD2 (6 bases). V was shortened by 5 bases and J by 2 bases, with 14 bases between the two germline ends. The V gene's germline CDR1 is LNHDA and CDR2 SQIVND (reference sequence). There are 15 residues in the CDR3. CDR3 coding DNA: TGTGCCAGTAGTCCCCAGACTAGACCCACAGATACGCAGTATTTT. Its protein product is CASSPQTRPTDTQYF.

The chain uses TRBV12-3 or TRBV12-4 and TRBJ1-2, with D hard to call. V lost 3 bases and J 1 base, leaving 6 bases between the germline ends. CDR3 length: 13 amino acids. The CDR3 protein is CASSFSFNYGYTF. DNA for the CDR3: TGTGCCAGCAGTTTTTCATTTAACTATGGCTACACCTTC.

CDR3 DNA: TGCAGCGTGGGACAGGGGGCGGTCTACGAGCAGTACTTC. It is translated as CSVGQGAVYEQYF. The gene calls are TRBV29-1 and TRBJ2-7; TRBD1 matches 12 bases. The CDR3 sequence is 13 residues long. The V and J ends lost 6 bases and 3 bases, in that order; junction bases with no gene match: 3. In germline, CDR1 is SQVTM, CDR2 ANQGSEA.